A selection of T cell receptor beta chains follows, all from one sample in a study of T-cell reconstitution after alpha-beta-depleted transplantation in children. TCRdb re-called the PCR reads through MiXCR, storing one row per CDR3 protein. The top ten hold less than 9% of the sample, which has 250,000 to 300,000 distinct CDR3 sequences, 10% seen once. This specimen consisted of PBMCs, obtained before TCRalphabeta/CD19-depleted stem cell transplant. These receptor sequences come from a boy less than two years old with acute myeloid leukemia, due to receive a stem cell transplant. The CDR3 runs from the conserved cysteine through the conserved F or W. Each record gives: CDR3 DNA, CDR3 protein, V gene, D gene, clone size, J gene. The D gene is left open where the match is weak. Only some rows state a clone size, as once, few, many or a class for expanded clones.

CDR3 DNA: TGTGCCAGCAGCTTGGATGGCAGGGTACGCCTTCGACTAGCGGGGGGGGCAGATACGCAGTATTTT
CDR3 protein: CASSLDGRVRLRLAGGADTQYF
V gene: TRBV5-6
D gene: TRBD2
clone size: few
J gene: TRBJ2-3

CDR3 DNA: TGTGCCAGCAGTCCACCGGGACTAGCGGGAGGGAATGAGCAGTTCTTC
CDR3 protein: CASSPPGLAGGNEQFF
V gene: TRBV28
D gene: TRBD2
clone size: many
J gene: TRBJ2-1

CDR3 DNA: TGCAGTGCGAGAGGCCTCACTAGCGGGGTACACAATGAGCAGTTCTTC
CDR3 protein: CSARGLTSGVHNEQFF
V gene: TRBV20-1
D gene: TRBD2
clone size: many
J gene: TRBJ2-1

CDR3 DNA: TGTGCCAGCAGGGGCGGACCGAGGGGCTTCTCCACCGGGGAGCTGTTTTTT
CDR3 protein: CASRGGPRGFSTGELFF
V gene: TRBV5-8
D gene: -
clone size: many
J gene: TRBJ2-2

CDR3 DNA: TGTGCCAGCAGCCCTCAAGCCGGGACAGGGAGCACAGATACGCAGTATTTT
CDR3 protein: CASSPQAGTGSTDTQYF
V gene: TRBV7-2
D gene: TRBD1
clone size: many
J gene: TRBJ2-3

CDR3 DNA: TGTGCCAGTAGTAAAGGACAGCGACCCTACGAGCAGTACTTC
CDR3 protein: CASSKGQRPYEQYF
V gene: TRBV19
D gene: -
clone size: -
J gene: TRBJ2-7

CDR3 DNA: TGCGCCAGCAGCTTAGGGACAGACTACAATGAGCAGTTCTTC
CDR3 protein: CASSLGTDYNEQFF
V gene: TRBV5-1
D gene: TRBD1
clone size: many
J gene: TRBJ2-1

CDR3 DNA: TGCAGCGTTACAGGGGGCACAGCTAATGAAAAACTGTTTTTT
CDR3 protein: CSVTGGTANEKLFF
V gene: TRBV29-1
D gene: TRBD1
clone size: -
J gene: TRBJ1-4

CDR3 DNA: TGTGCCAGCAGCTTGAGGGGGCAGTCGTACTTC
CDR3 protein: CASSLRGQSYF
V gene: TRBV5-5
D gene: TRBD1
clone size: many
J gene: TRBJ2-7

CDR3 DNA: TGTGCCATCAGACCGGGGACTGGAAACACCATATATTTT
CDR3 protein: CAIRPGTGNTIYF
V gene: TRBV10-3
D gene: -
clone size: -
J gene: TRBJ1-3

CDR3 DNA: TGTGCCAGCAGTTTAATCAGGGGGACAGCAGATACGCAGTATTTT
CDR3 protein: CASSLIRGTADTQYF
V gene: TRBV28
D gene: TRBD1
clone size: many
J gene: TRBJ2-3

CDR3 DNA: TGCGCCAGCAGCTCCAGCATTTCCTACAATGAGCAGTTCTTC
CDR3 protein: CASSSSISYNEQFF
V gene: TRBV5-1
D gene: -
clone size: once
J gene: TRBJ2-1

CDR3 DNA: TGTGCCAGCAGCTTGGGGCTAGCGGGGGACCCCAGCACAGATACGCAGTATTTT
CDR3 protein: CASSLGLAGDPSTDTQYF
V gene: TRBV5-4
D gene: TRBD2
clone size: few
J gene: TRBJ2-3

CDR3 DNA: TGTGCCAGCAGGGACTCTAGTTACACAGGATGGCAGTATTTT
CDR3 protein: CASRDSSYTGWQYF
V gene: TRBV28
D gene: -
clone size: many
J gene: TRBJ2-3

CDR3 DNA: TGTGCCAGCAGTTTTTCGACAGGAGGGGGTGGCGAGCAGTACTTC
CDR3 protein: CASSFSTGGGGEQYF
V gene: TRBV27
D gene: -
clone size: many
J gene: TRBJ2-7

CDR3 DNA: TGTGCCAGCAGCAGCGCTAGCGGTGACTACGAGCAGTACTTC
CDR3 protein: CASSSASGDYEQYF
V gene: TRBV7-8
D gene: TRBD2
clone size: many
J gene: TRBJ2-7

CDR3 DNA: TGCAGTGCTAGAGATCCCCACAGAGGCTATGGCTACACCTTC
CDR3 protein: CSARDPHRGYGYTF
V gene: TRBV20-1
D gene: -
clone size: few
J gene: TRBJ1-2

CDR3 DNA: TGCGCCAGCAGCTTGGCCGCAGGGAACTATGGCTACACCTTC
CDR3 protein: CASSLAAGNYGYTF
V gene: TRBV5-1
D gene: -
clone size: many
J gene: TRBJ1-2

CDR3 DNA: TGTGCCAGCAGCGGAGACCTCGGACATCATAGCAATCAGCCCCAGCATTTT
CDR3 protein: CASSGDLGHHSNQPQHF
V gene: TRBV6-2/TRBV6-3
D gene: -
clone size: -
J gene: TRBJ1-5

CDR3 DNA: TGCAGTGCAGAGCGGGAGGTATTAAATGAGCAGTTCTTC
CDR3 protein: CSAEREVLNEQFF
V gene: TRBV20-1
D gene: TRBD2
clone size: many
J gene: TRBJ2-1

CDR3 DNA: TGTGCCAGCAGCTGGGACTTGAACAATGAGCAGTTCTTC
CDR3 protein: CASSWDLNNEQFF
V gene: TRBV5-6
D gene: -
clone size: few
J gene: TRBJ2-1

CDR3 DNA: TGTGCCAGCAGTCCCCTCGCGACAGGGTGGACTGAAGCTTTCTTT
CDR3 protein: CASSPLATGWTEAFF
V gene: TRBV27
D gene: TRBD1
clone size: few
J gene: TRBJ1-1

CDR3 DNA: TGCAGTGCTAGAGTGGAAGCGTCGCTAGCCAAAAACATTCAGTACTTC
CDR3 protein: CSARVEASLAKNIQYF
V gene: TRBV20-1
D gene: -
clone size: many
J gene: TRBJ2-4

CDR3 DNA: TGTGCCAGCAGCCCGACAGGGACCAGGCAGCCCCAGCATTTT
CDR3 protein: CASSPTGTRQPQHF
V gene: TRBV7-2
D gene: TRBD1
clone size: -
J gene: TRBJ1-5

CDR3 DNA: TGTGCCAGCAGTTTACAGGGATTCGCCTACGAGCAGTACTTC
CDR3 protein: CASSLQGFAYEQYF
V gene: TRBV12-3/TRBV12-4
D gene: -
clone size: few
J gene: TRBJ2-7

CDR3 DNA: TGTGCCAGCAGTTTATCGATTCGGACTAGCTTCGAGCAGTACTTC
CDR3 protein: CASSLSIRTSFEQYF
V gene: TRBV27
D gene: TRBD2
clone size: many
J gene: TRBJ2-7

CDR3 DNA: TGTGCCAGCAGTTACGTTGGAAAAGGGCGGTTCGGAGAGCAGTTCTTC
CDR3 protein: CASSYVGKGRFGEQFF
V gene: TRBV6-2/TRBV6-3
D gene: -
clone size: many
J gene: TRBJ2-1

CDR3 DNA: TGCAGTGCGAAGAGGGGCGGCGGGAACACTGAAGCTTTCTTT
CDR3 protein: CSAKRGGGNTEAFF
V gene: TRBV20-1
D gene: -
clone size: many
J gene: TRBJ1-1

CDR3 DNA: TGTGCCAGCAGCTTTCATCGGACAGGGAGCTATGGCTACACCTTC
CDR3 protein: CASSFHRTGSYGYTF
V gene: TRBV7-9
D gene: TRBD1
clone size: -
J gene: TRBJ1-2

CDR3 DNA: TGTGCCAGCAGCCAAGAATTTCGGTATGGCTACACCTTC
CDR3 protein: CASSQEFRYGYTF
V gene: TRBV3-1
D gene: -
clone size: many
J gene: TRBJ1-2

CDR3 DNA: TGTGCCAGCAGTCTCCCGACAGGGAGCCGGAACACTGAAGCTTTCTTT
CDR3 protein: CASSLPTGSRNTEAFF
V gene: TRBV12-3/TRBV12-4
D gene: TRBD1
clone size: many
J gene: TRBJ1-1

CDR3 DNA: TGTGCCATCAGTGAGCCGGGACAGGGGGGGGATACGCAGTATTTT
CDR3 protein: CAISEPGQGGDTQYF
V gene: TRBV10-3
D gene: TRBD1
clone size: many
J gene: TRBJ2-3

CDR3 DNA: TGTGCCACCACCTCAAGCGGGAGAGCCTACAATGAGCAGTTCTTC
CDR3 protein: CATTSSGRAYNEQFF
V gene: TRBV24-1
D gene: TRBD2
clone size: many
J gene: TRBJ2-1

CDR3 DNA: TGTGCCAGCAACCCGGACAGGGGGACCTACGAGCAGTACTTC
CDR3 protein: CASNPDRGTYEQYF
V gene: TRBV6-1
D gene: TRBD1
clone size: few
J gene: TRBJ2-7

CDR3 DNA: TGCAGTGCTAGGGCAGGGACAGGGGGCCTGGGTGAGCAGTACTTC
CDR3 protein: CSARAGTGGLGEQYF
V gene: TRBV20-1
D gene: TRBD1
clone size: many
J gene: TRBJ2-7

CDR3 DNA: TGTGCCAGCAGTTTCCAGACAGTAGGAGCTTTCTTT
CDR3 protein: CASSFQTVGAFF
V gene: TRBV12-3/TRBV12-4
D gene: -
clone size: many
J gene: TRBJ1-1

CDR3 DNA: TGTGCCAGCAGTTTAGGAGGCTTAAGGAATGAAAAACTGTTTTTT
CDR3 protein: CASSLGGLRNEKLFF
V gene: TRBV28
D gene: -
clone size: few
J gene: TRBJ1-4

CDR3 DNA: TGTGCCAGCAGCTTAGCCGCGGCGGGACTAGGAGATCAAGAGACCCAGTACTTC
CDR3 protein: CASSLAAAGLGDQETQYF
V gene: TRBV7-2
D gene: TRBD2
clone size: few
J gene: TRBJ2-5

CDR3 DNA: TGTGCCATCACCAGCTCTGGGGCCAACGTCCTGACTTTC
CDR3 protein: CAITSSGANVLTF
V gene: TRBV6-1
D gene: -
clone size: few
J gene: TRBJ2-6

CDR3 DNA: TGTGCCAGCAGCCAAGGACTTCCCAATGAGCAGTTCTTC
CDR3 protein: CASSQGLPNEQFF
V gene: TRBV3-1
D gene: -
clone size: -
J gene: TRBJ2-1

CDR3 DNA: TGTGCCATCAGTGAGGCCCCAGAAGGGACGGCTAATTCACCCCTCCACTTT
CDR3 protein: CAISEAPEGTANSPLHF
V gene: TRBV10-3
D gene: -
clone size: few
J gene: TRBJ1-6

CDR3 DNA: TGTGCCAGCAGTTCGGACAGGGGTAGCTACGAGCAGTACTTC
CDR3 protein: CASSSDRGSYEQYF
V gene: TRBV12-3/TRBV12-4
D gene: TRBD1
clone size: many
J gene: TRBJ2-7

CDR3 DNA: TGTGCCAGCAGTAGGACAGGGGCTGGCGGCTACACCTTC
CDR3 protein: CASSRTGAGGYTF
V gene: TRBV28
D gene: TRBD1
clone size: many
J gene: TRBJ1-2

CDR3 DNA: TGCGCCAGCAGCCGCGGACGGGGACCCTACAATGAGCAGTTCTTC
CDR3 protein: CASSRGRGPYNEQFF
V gene: TRBV4-1
D gene: -
clone size: few
J gene: TRBJ2-1

CDR3 DNA: TGTGCCAGCGAAGTAGCGGGAGCCCTCAATGAGCAGTTCTTC
CDR3 protein: CASEVAGALNEQFF
V gene: TRBV28
D gene: TRBD2
clone size: many
J gene: TRBJ2-1

CDR3 DNA: TGTGCCAGTAGTACTTACGGGACATCTAGTCAGCCCCAGCATTTT
CDR3 protein: CASSTYGTSSQPQHF
V gene: TRBV19
D gene: -
clone size: -
J gene: TRBJ1-5

CDR3 DNA: TGCAGTGCTAGATACAGGGGGGACACTGAAGCTTTCTTT
CDR3 protein: CSARYRGDTEAFF
V gene: TRBV20-1
D gene: TRBD1
clone size: many
J gene: TRBJ1-1